The T cell receptor (beta chain) described here comes from a study of blood T cell repertoires in COVID-19. Repertoires were generated with immunoSEQ multiplex PCR, while TCRdb's copy carries only in-frame clones and drops some. The top ten clones hold roughly 12% of a sample with some 240,000 clones, 70% to 90% of them seen once. Germline V lookup: CDR1 MRHNA, CDR2 SNTAGT. Trimming removed 2 bases from V and 6 bases from J, with 7 bases in between. The length of the CDR3 is 13 residues. The specimen was peripheral blood. The receptor was isolated from a human donor in a cohort sampled during active COVID-19. V and J are TRBV6-4 and TRBJ2-2; no reliable D call. The CDR3, as DNA: TGTGCCAGCAGTGACCCCCCGGCCGGGGAGCTGTTTTTT. Amino acid sequence: CASSDPPAGELFF.